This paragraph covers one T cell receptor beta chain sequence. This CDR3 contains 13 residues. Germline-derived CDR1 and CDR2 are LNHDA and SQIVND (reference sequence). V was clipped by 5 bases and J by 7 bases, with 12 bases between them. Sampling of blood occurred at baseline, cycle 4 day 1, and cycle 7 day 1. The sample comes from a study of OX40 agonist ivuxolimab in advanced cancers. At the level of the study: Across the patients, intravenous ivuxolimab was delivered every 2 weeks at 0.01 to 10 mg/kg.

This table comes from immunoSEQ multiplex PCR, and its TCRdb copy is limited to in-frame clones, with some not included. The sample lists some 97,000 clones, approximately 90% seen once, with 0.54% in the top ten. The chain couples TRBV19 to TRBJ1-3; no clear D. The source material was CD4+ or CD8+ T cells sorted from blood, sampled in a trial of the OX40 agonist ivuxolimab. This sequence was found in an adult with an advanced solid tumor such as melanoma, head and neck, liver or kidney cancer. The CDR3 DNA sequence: TGTGCCAGTAGTCGGGTCCTTGGGAACACCATATATTTT. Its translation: CASSRVLGNTIYF.